This T cell receptor beta chain was obtained from a study of T cell repertoires in cytomegalovirus infection (dated by TCRdb to between 2019 and 2020). Context from the whole study: Donor HLA type was relevant to the analysis, as public TCR beta signatures indicated carriage of CMV infection together with the matching HLA type.

Instrument used: Illumina HiSeq 1500. Through fastp at Q25 and MiXCR, TCRdb rebuilt clones from the public reads, retaining in-frame beta chains. Identical CDR3 protein sequences are pooled into one entry, listed with their most common genes and DNA. This sample is represented by around 740,000 distinct CDR3 sequences; less than 40% of them were singletons. Around 3% of the sample is held by the ten biggest clonotypes. As for this clonotype: Which antigen it targets is not known. Being one base from a much bigger clone, this may be a read error.

The research as a whole found: The ex vivo response was dominated by HLA-C-restricted CMV-specific TCR beta clonotypes, which also provided the single most frequent clonotype in two of eight donors. Carriers of CMV infection plus the relevant HLA type were discriminated by the cumulative frequency of public TCR beta family members in the study cohort and in an independent roughly 320-donor cohort.

Including cysteine and phenylalanine, the CDR3 has 13 amino acids. CDR3 DNA only is kept here, 39 bases in frame from base 1. V is clipped by 2 bases and J by 9 bases, and the sequence between their germline boundaries is 14 bases long. Looking up the germline V gene yields CDR1 SGHVS and CDR2 FNYEAQ. The TCR originated in a human donor in good health (CMV status not recorded). Some clones in this sample may be carry-over from other donors' samples. The sample comprised PBMCs. This sequence uses TRBV7-6 and TRBJ2-7; a tentative D call is TRBD2 (5 bases match). The nucleotide sequence reads as follows: TGTGCCAGCAGCTTACTTCGAGGGAGCGTGCAGTACTTC. It encodes CASSLLRGSVQYF.